Listed below are T cell receptor beta chains from one sample, sequenced in a study of a mutant IDH1 vaccine in newly diagnosed glioma. Assay: immunoSEQ multiplex PCR; the TCRdb copy retains only in-frame clones and omits some. The repertoire includes under 60,000 clones, 76% of them detected once, and more than 10% sits in the top ten. These receptors have no known antigen. The sample consisted of PBMCs, taken from a glioma patient whose treatment included an IDH1 peptide vaccine. These receptors originate from a middle-aged man with glioma. Each CDR3 is given with its conserved first and last residue. The D gene is left open where the match is weak. Some rows have no size entry. The others give once, few or many, or a class for an expanded clone.

V	length	D	J	size	CDR3	DNA
TRBV5-1	17	TRBD1	TRBJ1-4	.	CASSYGQGRGSNEKLFF	TGCGCCAGCAGCTACGGACAGGGTCGGGGATCTAATGAAAAACTGTTTTTT
TRBV5-1	15	TRBD1	TRBJ1-3	.	CASSTQGVRGNTIYF	TGCGCCAGCAGCACACAGGGGGTGCGTGGAAACACCATATATTTT
TRBV7-8	14	.	TRBJ1-3	.	CASSLGSSGNTIYF	TGTGCCAGCAGCTTGGGGAGCTCTGGAAACACCATATATTTT
TRBV4-1	17	.	TRBJ2-4	.	CASSPAGTRHRGNIQYF	TGCGCCAGCAGCCCAGCCGGGACACGGCATCGTGGAAACATTCAGTACTTC
TRBV30	13	.	TRBJ2-2	.	CAWSFSVGGELFF	TGTGCCTGGAGTTTTTCGGTTGGCGGGGAGCTGTTTTTT
TRBV5-1	18	TRBD2	TRBJ2-6	.	CASSRTSGRATGANVLTF	TGCGCCAGCAGCCGGACTAGCGGGAGGGCCACTGGGGCCAACGTCCTGACTTTC
TRBV19	15	.	TRBJ1-2	once	CASSLLSTANYGYTF	TGTGCCAGTAGCCTACTCTCGACAGCGAACTATGGCTACACCTTC
TRBV7-9	15	.	TRBJ2-5	.	CASSPTGSDQETQYF	TGTGCCAGCAGCCCTACCGGGTCCGACCAAGAGACCCAGTACTTC
TRBV7-8	14	.	TRBJ1-3	.	CASSSPDTGNTIYF	TGTGCCAGCAGCTCTCCGGACACTGGAAACACCATATATTTT
TRBV5-4	14	.	TRBJ2-7	.	CASSRRDISYEQYF	TGTGCCAGCAGCCGCCGGGACATTTCCTACGAGCAGTACTTC
TRBV5-1	15	TRBD2	TRBJ2-1	.	CASRPTSGAYNEQFF	TGCGCCAGCAGACCAACTAGCGGGGCCTACAATGAGCAGTTCTTC
TRBV7-2	16	TRBD1	TRBJ1-2	.	CASSLSGGQGGYGYTF	TGTGCCAGCAGCTTAAGCGGAGGACAGGGAGGCTATGGCTACACCTTC
TRBV11-2	13	.	TRBJ2-7	.	CASSPGTDYEQYF	TGTGCCAGCAGCCCGGGGACCGACTACGAGCAGTACTTC
TRBV19	17	TRBD1	TRBJ2-2	.	CASSPLPQTGRTGELFF	TGTGCCAGTAGTCCCTTGCCTCAGACAGGGCGCACCGGGGAGCTGTTTTTT
TRBV19	15	TRBD2	TRBJ2-7	.	CASSMYWREGHEQYF	TGTGCCAGTAGTATGTATTGGCGGGAGGGCCACGAGCAGTACTTC
TRBV4-3	15	TRBD2	TRBJ2-1	.	CASSQELAGFNEQFF	TGCGCCAGCAGCCAAGAACTAGCGGGTTTTAATGAGCAGTTCTTC
TRBV2	14	.	TRBJ2-3	.	CAGPDSTDTDTQYF	TGTGCCGGACCAGACTCGACGGACACAGATACGCAGTATTTT
TRBV10-3	17	.	TRBJ2-3	.	CAISESRGADSTDTQYF	TGTGCCATCAGTGAGTCAAGGGGTGCGGATAGCACAGATACGCAGTATTTT
TRBV6-1	14	.	TRBJ2-3	.	CASNNGRVTDTQYF	TGTGCCAGCAATAATGGCAGGGTCACAGATACGCAGTATTTT